The 18 T cell receptor beta chains reported below all come from one sample, sequenced in a study of T-cell memory formation after mild COVID-19 (dated by TCRdb to the early 2020s). The protocol used for the library was 5' RACE. Sequenced on an Illumina NovaSeq 6000. TCRdb handled the public reads itself, with Q25 trimming in fastp and clone calling in MiXCR, and kept productive beta chains. Every CDR3 protein is listed once, alongside the most common genes and DNA of its rows. This sample has about 390,000 distinct CDR3 sequences in its table, and 20% to 25% of those were observed once. In total, the top ten clones hold under 15% of the sample. Sample: PBMCs or a T cell subset sorted from them (not recorded which). The receptors were sampled from an adult woman who had mild COVID-19 (a few samples of this study predate the infection). The sample titles of this study are shuffled in the database, so cell type and time point are left out; the donor was told from shared clones.

Note on this clonotype: This may be a read error: a much more frequent sequence differs by one nucleotide. J is TRBJ2-7 and V is TRBV2, with TRBD2 identical over 14 bases. The V gene end was trimmed by 6 bases and the J gene end by 4 bases; junction bases not matched to a gene: 2. The CDR3 is 14 amino acids. Germline CDR1 reads SNHLY; CDR2 reads FYNNEI. CDR3 nucleotide sequence: TGTGCCAGCAGGGGGACTAGCGGGAGTTACGAGCAGTACTTC. Protein sequence: CASRGTSGSYEQYF.

The chain links TRBV7-8 to TRBJ2-5; 8 bases fit TRBD2. Germline V gene data show CDR1 as SGHVS and CDR2 as FQNEAQ. V lost 0 bases and J lost 3; bases outside the gene matches: 6. The CDR3 has 16 amino acids. CDR3 DNA sequence: TGTGCCAGCAGCTTAGCGGGGGGACTAGGGAAAGAGACCCAGTACTTC. Translated: CASSLAGGLGKETQYF.

This clonotype was recorded a few times. This sequence joins TRBV7-9 and TRBJ1-1, with D hard to call. Trimming pared 1 base from V and 2 bases from J, leaving 8 bases between. Looked up from germline, CDR1 is SEHNR and CDR2 is FQNEAQ (reference sequence). The CDR3 is made up of 14 amino acids. Written as DNA, the CDR3 is TGTGCCAGCAGCTTAGACCACAGAAACACTGAAGCTTTCTTT. This codes for CASSLDHRNTEAFF.

The chain couples TRBV11-1 to TRBJ1-2; D might be TRBD1 (6 bases). V lost 5 bases and J 4 bases, leaving 11 bases between the germline ends. Germline CDR1 reads SGHAT; CDR2 reads FQDESV (reference sequence). The length of the CDR3 is 13 residues. The CDR3 protein is CASSTPDSYGYTF. The CDR3 coding sequence is TGTGCCAGCAGCACCCCGGACAGCTATGGCTACACCTTC.

The chain employs TRBV11-2 and TRBJ2-7; D is uncertain. Between the trimmed V and J ends, which lost 0 bases and 4 bases, there was a span of 10 bases. CDR3 length equals 14 residues. Germline CDR1 SGHAT, CDR2 FQNNGV. CDR3 coding DNA: TGTGCCAGCAGCTTAGATCAGTTAAGTTACGAGCAGTACTTC. Encoded protein: CASSLDQLSYEQYF.

This clonotype was recorded a few times. J is TRBJ2-3 and V is TRBV12-3 or TRBV12-4; unclear D gene. There are 18 residues in the CDR3. The V gene lost 1 base and the J gene lost 2 bases, with 19 bases spanning the gap. The CDR3 is CASSLGASVGSSTDTQYF. The CDR3 nucleotides read TGTGCCAGCAGTTTAGGTGCGTCGGTAGGATCCTCCACAGATACGCAGTATTTT.

In its sample, this clonotype was seen a few times. The chain employs TRBV19 and TRBJ2-7; the match to TRBD1 covers 9 bases. Unmatched junction bases numbered 6, after V lost 6 bases and J lost 6 bases. Germline V gives CDR1 LNHDA, CDR2 SQIVND (reference sequence). This CDR3 is built from 13 residues. CDR3 amino acids: CASRPGQGPEQYF. The CDR3 coding sequence is TGTGCCAGTAGACCGGGACAGGGACCCGAGCAGTACTTC.

In DNA form, the CDR3 reads TGTGCCAGCAGCGCCCGACAGGGTGTCGGCACTGAAGCTTTCTTT. Amino acids: CASSARQGVGTEAFF. V gene TRBV7-8 combines with J gene TRBJ1-1; 7 bases agree with TRBD1. The CDR3 spans 15 residues. Trimming removed 5 bases from V and 4 bases from J; junction bases left unmatched: 10. Germline V CDR1 and CDR2: SGHVS, FQNEAQ.

This clonotype has more than one count but fewer than ten. The CDR3 is CSVIRAAEAFF. CDR3 bases: TGCAGCGTTATTAGGGCGGCTGAAGCTTTCTTT. J is TRBJ1-1 and V is TRBV29-1; D is uncertain. This CDR3 is built from 11 residues. Trimming removed 5 bases at V and 6 bases at J, with 10 bases between. From germline, CDR1 is SQVTM and CDR2 ANQGSEA. Full variable domain (missing parts from reference TRBV29-1 and TRBJ1-1): SAVISQKPSRDICQRGTSLTIQCQVDSQVTMMFWYRQQPGQSLTLIATANQGSEATYESGFVIDKFPISRPNLTFSTLTVSNMSPEDSSIYLCSVIRAAEAFFGQGTRLTVV.

In this sample, this clonotype is medium-sized (0.01 to 0.1%). The rearrangement links TRBV7-3 to TRBJ1-5; D not resolved. The CDR3 loop spans 15 amino acids. V gave up 5 bases and J gave up 2 bases, with 13 bases separating them. CDR1 is SGHTA and CDR2 is FQGTGA in the germline V gene. CDR3 residues: CASSESDGCNQPQHF. The CDR3 DNA reads TGTGCCAGCAGCGAATCCGACGGTTGCAATCAGCCCCAGCATTTT.

There are a few counts of this clonotype. The J gene is TRBJ1-4, the V gene TRBV7-8; no clear D. CDR3 length equals 11 residues. CDR1 is SGHVS and CDR2 is FQNEAQ in the germline V gene. The V and J ends lost 5 bases and 10 bases respectively, with 8 bases between them. The CDR3 nucleotides are TGTGCCAGCAGCCAGGAGGGAAAACTGTTTTTT. Translating gives CASSQEGKLFF.

This clonotype was counted many times. V usage is TRBV5-1 and J usage is TRBJ1-1, with 11 nucleotides matching TRBD1. The CDR3 spans 13 residues. Germline V gene data show CDR1 as SGHRS and CDR2 as YFSETQ. Trimming took 4 bases from V and 8 from J; bases not matched to a gene: 4. The CDR3 DNA reads as TGCGCCAGCAGCAGCGGACAGGGGGCAGAAGCTTTCTTT. This gives the protein CASSSGQGAEAFF.

The chain carries TRBV18 and TRBJ2-1; 7 nucleotides match TRBD2. The germline gives CDR1 KGHSH, CDR2 LQKENI. Trimming at V came to 9 bases and at J to 1 base, leaving 6 bases not matched to a gene. The CDR3 length is 14 residues. The DNA of the CDR3 is TGTGCCAGTTCGGGGGGAGAATCCTACAATGAGCAGTTCTTC. Its protein product is CASSGGESYNEQFF.

This clonotype occurred a few times. The rearrangement uses TRBV19 and TRBJ2-5, with TRBD2 matching 10 bases. Unmatched junction bases numbered 7, after V lost 4 bases and J lost 5 bases. This CDR3 has 15 residues. Germline-derived CDR1 and CDR2 are LNHDA and SQIVND (reference sequence). The CDR3 DNA is TGTGCCAGTAGTACCAGGACTAGCGGAACGGAGACCCAGTACTTC. Amino acid sequence: CASSTRTSGTETQYF.

This clonotype was seen more than once but under ten times. The chain joins TRBV6-1 to TRBJ1-1, with D uncertain. This CDR3 is built from 13 residues. The germline CDR1 and CDR2 sequences are MNHNS and SASEGT. V was pared by 7 bases and J by 1 base, with 10 bases between. CDR3 sequence reads: CASTDSWNTEAFF. The CDR3 bases are TGTGCCAGCACTGATAGTTGGAACACTGAAGCTTTCTTT.

The J gene is TRBJ2-5, the V gene TRBV6-2 or TRBV6-3, with 14 bases that match TRBD2. Germline-derived CDR1 and CDR2 are MNHEY and SVGEGT. The ends lost 5 bases at V and 3 bases at J; junction bases unmatched: 11. The CDR3 totals 18 residues. This chain's CDR3 is CASSPEMGTSGSKETQYF. The CDR3 nucleotides are TGTGCCAGCAGTCCGGAAATGGGGACTAGCGGGAGCAAAGAGACCCAGTACTTC.

This clonotype showed up just a few times. The chain employs TRBV4-2 and TRBJ2-7; TRBD1 matches at 7 bases. Germline assignment: CDR1 LGHNA and CDR2 YNFKEQ. V lost 2 bases and J lost 2; bases outside the gene matches: 9. CDR3 length: 16 residues. DNA for the CDR3: TGTGCCAGCAGCCAACCCCCGGGACAGCAACCCTACGAGCAGTACTTC. Translated, it gives CASSQPPGQQPYEQYF.

The chain uses TRBV5-1 and TRBJ1-6; a weak D match, TRBD1 (6 bases). The CDR3 has 15 residues. Trimming left V 4 bases short and J 7 bases short, with 15 bases between. Looked up from germline, CDR1 is SGHRS and CDR2 is YFSETQ. CDR3 amino acids: CASSALRGANSPLHF. Here the CDR3 DNA reads TGCGCCAGCAGCGCCCTTAGGGGGGCGAATTCACCCCTCCACTTT.